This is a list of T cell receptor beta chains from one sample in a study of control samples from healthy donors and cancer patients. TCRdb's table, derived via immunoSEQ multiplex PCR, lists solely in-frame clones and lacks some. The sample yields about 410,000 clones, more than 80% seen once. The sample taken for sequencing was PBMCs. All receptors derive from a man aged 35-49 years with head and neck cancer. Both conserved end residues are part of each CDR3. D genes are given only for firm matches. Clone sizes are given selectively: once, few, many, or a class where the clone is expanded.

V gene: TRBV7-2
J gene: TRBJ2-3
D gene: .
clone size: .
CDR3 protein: CASSLVSASADTQYF
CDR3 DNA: TGTGCCAGCAGCTTAGTCAGCGCTAGTGCAGATACGCAGTATTTT

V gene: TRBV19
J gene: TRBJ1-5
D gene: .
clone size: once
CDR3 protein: CASSIGGKGSQPQHF
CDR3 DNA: TGTGCCAGTAGTATAGGGGGTAAAGGTTCTCAGCCCCAGCATTTT

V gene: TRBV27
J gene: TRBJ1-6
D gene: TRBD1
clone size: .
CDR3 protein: CASSLPDRMPLHF
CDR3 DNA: TGTGCCAGCAGTTTACCGGACAGGATGCCCCTCCACTTT

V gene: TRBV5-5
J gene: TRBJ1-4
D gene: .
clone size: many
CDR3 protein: CASSVGGLDEKLFF
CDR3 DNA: TGTGCCAGCAGCGTGGGAGGGTTAGATGAAAAACTGTTTTTT

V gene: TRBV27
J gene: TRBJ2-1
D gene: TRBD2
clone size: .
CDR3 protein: CASSSAGTRNNEQFF
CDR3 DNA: TGTGCCAGCAGTTCCGCCGGGACTAGGAACAATGAGCAGTTCTTC

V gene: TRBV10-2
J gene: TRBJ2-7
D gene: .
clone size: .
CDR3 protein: CASSDRQVLGNEQYF
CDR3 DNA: TGCGCCAGCAGTGACCGACAGGTCCTAGGCAACGAGCAGTACTTC

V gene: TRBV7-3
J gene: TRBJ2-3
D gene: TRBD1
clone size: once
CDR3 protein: CASSPYRGDTDTQYF
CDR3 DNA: TGTGCCAGCAGCCCGTACAGGGGGGACACAGATACGCAGTATTTT

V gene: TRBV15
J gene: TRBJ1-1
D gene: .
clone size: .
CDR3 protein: CATSRDLASNTEAFF
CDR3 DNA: TGTGCCACCAGCAGAGATTTGGCCTCGAACACTGAAGCTTTCTTT

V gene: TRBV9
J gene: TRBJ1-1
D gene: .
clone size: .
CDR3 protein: CASSVVADNTEAFF
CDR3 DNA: TGTGCCAGCAGCGTAGTGGCAGACAACACTGAAGCTTTCTTT

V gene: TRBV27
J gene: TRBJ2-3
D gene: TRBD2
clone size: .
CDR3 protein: CASRKYLSGRGTDTQYF
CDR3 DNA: TGTGCCAGCAGGAAGTATTTAAGCGGGAGGGGAACAGATACGCAGTATTTT

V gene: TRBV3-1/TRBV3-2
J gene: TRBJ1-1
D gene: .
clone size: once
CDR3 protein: CASSQDLLEAFF
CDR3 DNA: TGTGCCAGCAGCCAAGATCTTTTGGAAGCTTTCTTT

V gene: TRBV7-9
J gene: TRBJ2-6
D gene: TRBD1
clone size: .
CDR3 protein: CASSRDRDISGANVLTF
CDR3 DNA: TGTGCCAGCAGCCGGGACAGGGATATTTCTGGGGCCAACGTCCTGACTTTC

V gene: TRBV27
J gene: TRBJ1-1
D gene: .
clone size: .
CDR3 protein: CASSRAFLNTEAFF
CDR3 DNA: TGTGCCAGCTCACGGGCCTTTCTGAACACTGAAGCTTTCTTT

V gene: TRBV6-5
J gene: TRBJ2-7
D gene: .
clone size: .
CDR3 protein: CASSYSATWAYEQYF
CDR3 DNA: TGTGCCAGCAGTTACAGTGCCACGTGGGCCTACGAGCAGTACTTC

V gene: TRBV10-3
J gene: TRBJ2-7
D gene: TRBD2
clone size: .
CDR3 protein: CAISDPTVWGGSSYEQYF
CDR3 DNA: TGTGCCATCAGTGACCCCACTGTGTGGGGGGGGAGCTCCTACGAGCAGTACTTC

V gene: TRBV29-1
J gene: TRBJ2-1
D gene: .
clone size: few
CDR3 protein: CSVEGRVYNEQFF
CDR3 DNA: TGCAGCGTTGAGGGCAGGGTTTACAATGAGCAGTTCTTC

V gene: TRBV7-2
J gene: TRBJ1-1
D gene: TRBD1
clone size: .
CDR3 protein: CASSLTGVSTEAFF
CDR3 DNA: TGTGCCAGCAGCTTAACAGGGGTCAGCACTGAAGCTTTCTTT

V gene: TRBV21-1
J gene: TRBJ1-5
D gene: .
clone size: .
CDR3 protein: CASSKRAPWRNQPQHF
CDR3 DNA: TGTGCCAGCAGCAAAAGGGCCCCCTGGAGGAATCAGCCCCAGCATTTT

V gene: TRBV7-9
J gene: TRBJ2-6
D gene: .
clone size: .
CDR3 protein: CASSGQSAGANVLTF
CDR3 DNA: TGTGCCAGCAGCGGTCAGTCGGCTGGGGCCAACGTCCTGACTTTC

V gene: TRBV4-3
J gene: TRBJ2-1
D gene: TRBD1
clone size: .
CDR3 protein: CASSPGTGYNHEQFF
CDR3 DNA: TGCGCCAGCAGCCCCGGGACAGGGTATAACCATGAGCAGTTCTTC

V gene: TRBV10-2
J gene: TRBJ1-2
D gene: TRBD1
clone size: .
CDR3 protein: CASSPDRAYGYTF
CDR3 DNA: TGCGCCAGCAGCCCGGACAGGGCCTATGGCTACACCTTC

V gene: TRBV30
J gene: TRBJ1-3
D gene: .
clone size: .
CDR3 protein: CACMGGRNTIYF
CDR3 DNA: TGTGCCTGTATGGGGGGGCGGAACACCATATATTTT

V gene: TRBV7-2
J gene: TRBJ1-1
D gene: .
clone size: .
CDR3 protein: CASSFDSGGNTEAFF
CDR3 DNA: TGTGCCAGCAGCTTTGACAGTGGCGGGAACACTGAAGCTTTCTTT

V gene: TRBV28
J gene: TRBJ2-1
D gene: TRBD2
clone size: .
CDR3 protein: CASSGTSGVDEQFF
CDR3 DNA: TGTGCCAGCAGTGGGACTAGCGGGGTGGATGAGCAGTTCTTC

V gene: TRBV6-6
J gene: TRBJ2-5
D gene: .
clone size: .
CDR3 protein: CASSYSGVQETQYF
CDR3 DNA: TGTGCCAGCAGTTACTCGGGGGTCCAAGAGACCCAGTACTTC

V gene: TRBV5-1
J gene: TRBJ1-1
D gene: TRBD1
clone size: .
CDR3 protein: CASSFTVGTDTEAFF
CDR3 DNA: TGCGCCAGCAGCTTCACAGTGGGGACAGACACTGAAGCTTTCTTT

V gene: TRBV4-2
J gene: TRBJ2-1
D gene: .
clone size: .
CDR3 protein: CASSQDQGSRGHEQFF
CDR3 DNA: TGTGCCAGCAGCCAAGATCAGGGGTCTCGCGGGCATGAGCAGTTCTTC

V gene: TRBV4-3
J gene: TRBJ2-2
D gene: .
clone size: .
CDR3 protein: CASNNFANTGELFF
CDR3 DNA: TGCGCCAGCAACAACTTCGCGAACACCGGGGAGCTGTTTTTT

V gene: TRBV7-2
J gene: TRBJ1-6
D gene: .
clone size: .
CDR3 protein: CASSLGTFSYNSPLHF
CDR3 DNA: TGTGCCAGCAGCTTAGGGACATTCTCCTATAATTCACCCCTCCACTTT

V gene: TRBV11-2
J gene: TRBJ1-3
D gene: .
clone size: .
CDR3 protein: CASSPLPASSGNTIYF
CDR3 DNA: TGTGCCAGCAGCCCCCTGCCGGCAAGCTCTGGAAACACCATATATTTT

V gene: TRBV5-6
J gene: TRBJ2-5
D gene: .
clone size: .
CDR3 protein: CASSLGAWETQYF
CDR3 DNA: TGTGCCAGCAGCTTGGGTGCTTGGGAGACCCAGTACTTC

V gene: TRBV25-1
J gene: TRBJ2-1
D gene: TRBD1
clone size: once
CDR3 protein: CASSASGQGGYNEQFF
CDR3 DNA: TGTGCCAGCAGTGCCTCGGGACAGGGGGGCTACAATGAGCAGTTCTTC

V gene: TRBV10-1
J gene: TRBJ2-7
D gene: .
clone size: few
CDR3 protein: CASSESGRDEQYF
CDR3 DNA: TGCGCCAGCAGTGAGTCGGGCCGTGACGAGCAGTACTTC

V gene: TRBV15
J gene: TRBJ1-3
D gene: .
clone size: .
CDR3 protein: CATTSDGGSGNTIYF
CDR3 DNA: TGTGCCACCACCTCGGACGGCGGCTCTGGAAACACCATATATTTT

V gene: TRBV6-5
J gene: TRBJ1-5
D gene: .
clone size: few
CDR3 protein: CASRYGGREPQHF
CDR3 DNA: TGTGCCAGCAGGTACGGGGGGCGGGAGCCCCAGCATTTT

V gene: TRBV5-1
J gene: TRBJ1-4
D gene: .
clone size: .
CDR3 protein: CASSLETPAAATNEKLFF
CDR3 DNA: TGCGCCAGCAGCTTGGAAACCCCAGCAGCTGCAACTAATGAAAAACTGTTTTTT

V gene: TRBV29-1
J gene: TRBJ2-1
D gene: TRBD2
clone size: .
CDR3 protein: CSAEGLGAEQFF
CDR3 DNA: TGCAGCGCCGAAGGACTAGGCGCTGAGCAGTTCTTC

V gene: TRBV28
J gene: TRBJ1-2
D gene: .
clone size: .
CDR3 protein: CASSVPRGANGYTF
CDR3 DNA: TGTGCCAGCAGTGTCCCTAGGGGGGCGAATGGCTACACCTTC

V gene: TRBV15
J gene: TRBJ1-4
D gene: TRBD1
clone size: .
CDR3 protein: CATSRGTGTNEKLFF
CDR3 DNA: TGTGCCACCAGCAGAGGGACAGGGACGAATGAAAAACTGTTTTTT

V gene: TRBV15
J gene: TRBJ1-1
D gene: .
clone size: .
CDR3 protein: CATSRGVPGQNPMNTEAFF
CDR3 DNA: TGTGCCACCAGCAGAGGGGTCCCCGGACAGAATCCAATGAACACTGAAGCTTTCTTT

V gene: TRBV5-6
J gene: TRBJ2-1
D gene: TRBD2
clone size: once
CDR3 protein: CASSLGVLAGGYNEQFF
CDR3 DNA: TGTGCCAGCAGCTTGGGGGTGCTGGCGGGGGGGTACAATGAGCAGTTCTTC

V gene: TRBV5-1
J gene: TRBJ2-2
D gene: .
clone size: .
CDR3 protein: CASSFTGGTGELFF
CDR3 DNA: TGCGCCAGCAGCTTTACGGGTGGGACCGGGGAGCTGTTTTTT

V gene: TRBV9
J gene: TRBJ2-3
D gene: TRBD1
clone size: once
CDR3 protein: CASSPWDRGYILGTDTQYF
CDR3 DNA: TGTGCCAGCAGCCCCTGGGACAGGGGGTATATACTGGGCACAGATACGCAGTATTTT

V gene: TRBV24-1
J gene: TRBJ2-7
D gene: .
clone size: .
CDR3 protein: CATSDGSGVEQYF
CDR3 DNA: TGTGCCACCAGTGATGGTTCGGGGGTCGAGCAGTACTTC

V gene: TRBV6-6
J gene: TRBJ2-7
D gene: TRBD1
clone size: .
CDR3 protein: CASSSRTGTYEQYF
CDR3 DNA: TGTGCCAGCAGTTCTAGGACAGGAACCTACGAGCAGTACTTC

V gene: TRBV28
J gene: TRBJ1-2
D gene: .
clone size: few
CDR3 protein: CASSRNRADGYTF
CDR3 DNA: TGTGCCAGCAGTCGAAACAGGGCGGATGGCTACACCTTC

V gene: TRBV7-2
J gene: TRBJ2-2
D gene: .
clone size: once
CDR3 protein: CASRGKGTGELFF
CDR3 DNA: TGTGCCAGCAGGGGGAAGGGCACCGGGGAGCTGTTTTTT

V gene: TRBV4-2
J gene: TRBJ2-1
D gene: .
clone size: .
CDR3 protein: CASSPVVSGSVLYNEQFF
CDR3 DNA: TGTGCCAGCAGCCCCGTGGTAAGCGGAAGCGTACTGTACAATGAGCAGTTCTTC

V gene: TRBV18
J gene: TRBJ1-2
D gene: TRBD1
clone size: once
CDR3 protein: CASSSAGGASGYTF
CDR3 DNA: TGTGCCAGCTCGTCGGCAGGGGGCGCGAGTGGCTACACCTTC

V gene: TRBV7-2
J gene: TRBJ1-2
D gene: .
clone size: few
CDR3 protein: CASSLGQGDGYTF
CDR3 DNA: TGTGCCAGCAGCTTAGGGCAGGGAGATGGCTACACCTTC

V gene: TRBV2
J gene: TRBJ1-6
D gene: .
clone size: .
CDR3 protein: CASSEGTPWVYSPLHF
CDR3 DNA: TGTGCCAGCAGTGAAGGGACTCCCTGGGTGTATTCACCCCTCCACTTT